The present T cell receptor (beta chain) was sequenced within a study of early stage breast cancer tumors. Study observations and caveats: Compared with adjacent normal breast, tumors showed about 2.3-fold denser, more clonal T cells. Blood repertoires resembled normal breast more than tumor. Commonly generated sequences made up most enriched TCRB sequences shared between patients.

The V and J ends lost 7 bases and 8 bases, in that order; junction bases with no gene match: 6. From germline, CDR1 is LNHDA and CDR2 SQIVND (reference sequence). This CDR3 contains 12 residues. Concerning this clone: The antigen remains undetermined.

The protocol was immunoSEQ multiplex PCR, while the TCRdb copy is restricted to in-frame clones and leaves out a portion. The profile shows more than 65,000 clones, over 80% of them singletons. Sequenced material: blood. The chain employs TRBV19 and TRBJ1-2; TRBD1 agrees at 8 bases. This clonotype originated in a middle-aged person with breast cancer. The CDR3 DNA reads TGTGCCAGTATAAGCAGGGGGCAAGGCTACACCTTC. Translation: CASISRGQGYTF.